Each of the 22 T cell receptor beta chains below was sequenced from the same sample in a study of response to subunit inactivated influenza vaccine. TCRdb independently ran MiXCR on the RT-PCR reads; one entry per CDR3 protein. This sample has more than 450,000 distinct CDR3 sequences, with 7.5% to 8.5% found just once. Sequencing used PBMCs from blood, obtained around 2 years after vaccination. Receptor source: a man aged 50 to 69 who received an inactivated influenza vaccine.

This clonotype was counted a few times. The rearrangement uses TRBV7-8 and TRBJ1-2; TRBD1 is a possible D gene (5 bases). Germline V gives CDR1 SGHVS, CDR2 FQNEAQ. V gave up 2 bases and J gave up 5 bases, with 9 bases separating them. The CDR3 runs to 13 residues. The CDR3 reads CASSLMTDYGYTF. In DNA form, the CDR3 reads TGTGCCAGCAGCTTAATGACAGATTATGGCTACACCTTC.

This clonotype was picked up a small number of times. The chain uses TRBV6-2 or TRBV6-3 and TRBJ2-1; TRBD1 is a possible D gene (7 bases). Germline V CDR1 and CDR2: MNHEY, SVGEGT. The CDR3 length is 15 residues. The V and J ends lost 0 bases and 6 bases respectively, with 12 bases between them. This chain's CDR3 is CASSYSAGQFNEQFF. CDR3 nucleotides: TGTGCCAGCAGTTACTCGGCGGGACAGTTCAATGAGCAGTTCTTC.

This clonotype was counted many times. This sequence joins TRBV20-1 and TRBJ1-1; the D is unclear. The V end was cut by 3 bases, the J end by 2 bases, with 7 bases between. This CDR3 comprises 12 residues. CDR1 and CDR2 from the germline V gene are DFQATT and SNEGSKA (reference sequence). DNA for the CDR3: TGCAGTGCTAGTTCCGTAAACACTGAAGCTTTCTTT. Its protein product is CSASSVNTEAFF.

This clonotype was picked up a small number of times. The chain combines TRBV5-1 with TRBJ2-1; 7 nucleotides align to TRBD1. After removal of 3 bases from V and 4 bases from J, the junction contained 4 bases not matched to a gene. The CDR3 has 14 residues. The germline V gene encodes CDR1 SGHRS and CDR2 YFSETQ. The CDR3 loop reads CASSSGQRYNEQFF. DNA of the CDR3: TGCGCCAGCAGCTCGGGACAGAGATACAATGAGCAGTTCTTC.

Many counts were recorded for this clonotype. CDR3 sequence reads: CSARSVDTRDQPQHF. CDR3 nucleotides: TGCAGTGCCAGGTCGGTGGACACCCGAGATCAGCCCCAGCATTTT. The J gene is TRBJ1-5, the V gene TRBV20-1; possible D gene TRBD1, 5 bases. The V gene lost 6 bases and the J gene lost 5 bases, with 20 bases spanning the gap. The CDR3 is 15 amino acids. Germline V CDR1 and CDR2: DFQATT, SNEGSKA (reference sequence).

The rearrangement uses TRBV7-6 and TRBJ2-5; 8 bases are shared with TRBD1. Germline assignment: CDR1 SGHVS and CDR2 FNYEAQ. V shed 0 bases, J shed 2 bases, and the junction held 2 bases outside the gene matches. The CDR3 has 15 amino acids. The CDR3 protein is CASSLAQGAQETQYF. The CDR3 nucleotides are TGTGCCAGCAGCTTAGCGCAGGGGGCTCAAGAGACCCAGTACTTC.

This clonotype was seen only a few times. This CDR3 reads CASRSTGGESMPQHF. CDR3 sequence (DNA): TGTGCCAGCAGAAGCACAGGGGGTGAATCAATGCCCCAGCATTTT. The chain links TRBV6-1 to TRBJ1-5, with TRBD1 matching 8 bases. The CDR3 covers 15 residues. Trimming cost V 6 bases and J 9 bases; bases outside gene matches: 13. Germline values: CDR1 MNHNS, CDR2 SASEGT.

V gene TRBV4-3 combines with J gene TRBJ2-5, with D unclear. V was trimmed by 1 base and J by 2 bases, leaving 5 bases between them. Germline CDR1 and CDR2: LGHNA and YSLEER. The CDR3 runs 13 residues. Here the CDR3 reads CASSQVMQETQYF. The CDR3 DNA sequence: TGCGCCAGCAGCCAAGTAATGCAAGAGACCCAGTACTTC.

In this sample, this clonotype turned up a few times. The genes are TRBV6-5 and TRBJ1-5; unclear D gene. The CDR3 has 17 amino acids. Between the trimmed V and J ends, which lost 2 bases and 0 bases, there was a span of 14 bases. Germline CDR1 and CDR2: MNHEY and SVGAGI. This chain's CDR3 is CASSYPPGRDSNQPQHF. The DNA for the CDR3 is TGTGCCAGCAGTTACCCGCCCGGACGGGATAGCAATCAGCCCCAGCATTTT.

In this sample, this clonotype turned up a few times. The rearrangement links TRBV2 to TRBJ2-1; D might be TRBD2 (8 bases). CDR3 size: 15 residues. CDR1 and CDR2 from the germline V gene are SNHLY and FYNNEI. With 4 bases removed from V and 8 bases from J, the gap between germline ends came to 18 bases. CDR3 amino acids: CASSAGRGRVYEQFF. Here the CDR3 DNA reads TGTGCCAGCAGTGCCGGGAGGGGGCGCGTCTATGAGCAGTTCTTC.

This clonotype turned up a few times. CDR3: CASSSGQGVGNTQYF. CDR3 nucleotide sequence: TGTGCCAGCAGCTCAGGACAGGGCGTAGGGAATACGCAGTATTTT. The rearrangement links TRBV7-9 to TRBJ2-3, with TRBD1 matching 8 bases. Trimming at V came to 4 bases and at J to 7 bases, leaving 10 bases not matched to a gene. Germline V CDR1 and CDR2: SEHNR, FQNEAQ (reference sequence). This CDR3 spans 15 amino acids.

The CDR3 DNA follows: TGTGCCAGCAGCTCCGGGACTAGCGGCCCCGGAGATACGCAGTATTTT. Translating it yields CASSSGTSGPGDTQYF. This rearrangement joins TRBV7-6 to TRBJ2-3, with 11 bases lining up with TRBD2. The CDR3 loop spans 16 amino acids. The J segment lost 5 bases and the V segment lost 4 bases, leaving 8 bases of the junction unmatched. The germline CDR1 and CDR2 sequences are SGHVS and FNYEAQ.

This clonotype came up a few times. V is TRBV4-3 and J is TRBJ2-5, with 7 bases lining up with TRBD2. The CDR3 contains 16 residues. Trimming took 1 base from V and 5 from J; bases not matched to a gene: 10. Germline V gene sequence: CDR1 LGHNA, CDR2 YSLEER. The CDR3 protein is CASSQGSGHGGETQYF. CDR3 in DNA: TGCGCCAGCAGCCAAGGTTCTGGACACGGGGGGGAGACCCAGTACTTC.

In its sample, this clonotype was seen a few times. CDR3 region: CASSSVGTSAGEQYF. CDR3 in DNA: TGTGCCAGCAGCTCCGTGGGGACTTCGGCTGGGGAGCAGTACTTC. The chain links TRBV11-1 to TRBJ2-7, with D tentatively TRBD2 (6 bases). Germline V gene sequence: CDR1 SGHAT, CDR2 FQDESV (reference sequence). This CDR3 comprises 15 residues. With 4 bases removed from V and 7 bases from J, the gap between germline ends came to 20 bases.

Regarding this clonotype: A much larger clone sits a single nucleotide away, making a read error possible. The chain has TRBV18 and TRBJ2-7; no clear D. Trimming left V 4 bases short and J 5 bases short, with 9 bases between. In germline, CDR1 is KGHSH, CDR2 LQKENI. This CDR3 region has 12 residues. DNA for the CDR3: TGTGCCAGCTCACGCAACCTCCACGAGCAGTACTTC. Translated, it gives CASSRNLHEQYF.

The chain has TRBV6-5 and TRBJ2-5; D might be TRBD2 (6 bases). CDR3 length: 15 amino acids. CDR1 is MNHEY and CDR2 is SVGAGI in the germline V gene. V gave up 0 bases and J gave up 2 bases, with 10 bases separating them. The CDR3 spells CASSYSGRGQETQYF. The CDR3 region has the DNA TGTGCCAGCAGTTACTCGGGTCGGGGGCAAGAGACCCAGTACTTC.

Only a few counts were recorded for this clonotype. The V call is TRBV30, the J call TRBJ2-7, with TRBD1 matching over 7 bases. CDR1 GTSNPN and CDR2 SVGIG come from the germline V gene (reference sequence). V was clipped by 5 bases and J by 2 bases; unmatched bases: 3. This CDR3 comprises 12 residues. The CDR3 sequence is CAWGDSTYEQYF. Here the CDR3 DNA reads TGTGCCTGGGGGGACAGTACCTACGAGCAGTACTTC.

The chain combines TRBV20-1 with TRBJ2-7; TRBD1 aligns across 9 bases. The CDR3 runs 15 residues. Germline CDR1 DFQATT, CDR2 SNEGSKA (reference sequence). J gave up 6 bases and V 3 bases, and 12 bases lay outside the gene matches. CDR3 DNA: TGCAGTGCTAGTGGCCGGGACAGGGTAATAACCGAGCAGTACTTC. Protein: CSASGRDRVITEQYF.

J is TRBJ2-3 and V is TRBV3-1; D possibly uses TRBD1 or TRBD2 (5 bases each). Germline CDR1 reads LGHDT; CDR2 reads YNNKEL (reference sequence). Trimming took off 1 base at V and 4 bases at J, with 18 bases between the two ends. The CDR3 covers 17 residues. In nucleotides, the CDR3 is TGTGCCAGCAGCCAAGCCAGGGAGTGGTCCGTTTCAGATACGCAGTATTTT. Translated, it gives CASSQAREWSVSDTQYF.

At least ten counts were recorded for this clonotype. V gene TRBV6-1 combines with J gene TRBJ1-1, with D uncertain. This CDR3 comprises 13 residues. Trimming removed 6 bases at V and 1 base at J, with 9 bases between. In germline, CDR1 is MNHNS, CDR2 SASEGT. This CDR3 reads CASSQMGNTEAFF. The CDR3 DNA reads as TGTGCCAGCAGCCAAATGGGGAACACTGAAGCTTTCTTT.

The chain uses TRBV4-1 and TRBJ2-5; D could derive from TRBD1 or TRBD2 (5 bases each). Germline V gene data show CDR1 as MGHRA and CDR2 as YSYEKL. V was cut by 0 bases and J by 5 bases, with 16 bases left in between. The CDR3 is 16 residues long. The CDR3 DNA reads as TGCGCCAGCAGCCAAGATCACCCCGGGGCCCTGGAGACCCAGTACTTC. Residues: CASSQDHPGALETQYF.

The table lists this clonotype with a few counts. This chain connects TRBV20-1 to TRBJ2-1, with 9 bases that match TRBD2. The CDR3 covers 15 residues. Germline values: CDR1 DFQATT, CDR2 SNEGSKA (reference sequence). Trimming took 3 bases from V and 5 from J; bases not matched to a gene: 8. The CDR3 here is CSARGRGGRDNEQFF. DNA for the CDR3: TGCAGTGCTAGGGGGCGGGGGGGCCGTGACAATGAGCAGTTCTTC.